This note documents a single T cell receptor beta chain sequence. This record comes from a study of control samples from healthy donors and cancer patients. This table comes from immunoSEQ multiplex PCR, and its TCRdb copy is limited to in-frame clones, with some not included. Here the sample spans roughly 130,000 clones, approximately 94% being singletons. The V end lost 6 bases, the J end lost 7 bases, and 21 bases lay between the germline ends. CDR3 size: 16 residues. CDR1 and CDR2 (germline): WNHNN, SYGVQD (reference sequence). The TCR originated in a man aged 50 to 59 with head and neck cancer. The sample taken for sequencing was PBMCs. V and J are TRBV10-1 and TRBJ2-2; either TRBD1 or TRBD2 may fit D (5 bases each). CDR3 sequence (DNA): TGCGCCAGCAGGGAACCGGGACGACACAAGGGCGGGGAGCTGTTTTTT. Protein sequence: CASREPGRHKGGELFF.